This section outlines one T cell receptor beta chain sequence together with its context. The sample originates from a study of T cell changes during pregnancy in multiple sclerosis. The V gene's germline CDR1 is MDHEN and CDR2 SYDVKM. With 4 bases clipped from V and 8 bases from J, the junction kept 18 bases outside the gene matches. This CDR3 has 18 residues. Clones were sequenced by immunoSEQ multiplex PCR, and TCRdb holds only the in-frame ones, with some missing. The table shows approximately 50,000 clones, with approximately 92% occurring only once. The sample consisted of CD4+ T cells from peripheral blood mononuclear cells, taken after pregnancy. The receptor was isolated from a female donor with multiple sclerosis, enrolled in a pregnancy study. The V call is TRBV28, the J call TRBJ1-4, with TRBD1 matching 8 bases. The CDR3 bases are TGTGCCAGCAGTTCATTTTCAGGCAGGGGGCGCAGAAAAGAAAAACTGTTTTTT. Its translation: CASSSFSGRGRRKEKLFF. Complete variable domain (other parts from reference TRBV28 and TRBJ1-4): DVKVTQSSRYLVKRTGEKVFLECVQDMDHENMFWYRQDPGLGLRLIYFSYDVKMKEKGDIPEGYSVSREKKERFSLILESASTNQTSMYLCASSSFSGRGRRKEKLFFGSGTQLSVL.